The T cell receptor (beta chain) under discussion was sequenced for a study of blood T cell repertoires in COVID-19. In the original analysis: Quantification of nucleated cells was approximated via reference gene primer amplification. Produced via immunoSEQ multiplex PCR; TCRdb's table is partial and in-frame only. The V and J calls and clone size come from that table; D and trimming were worked out from the DNA. This table holds fewer than 120,000 clones, approximately 90% found once. Sequenced: peripheral blood. The clonotype originates from a woman aged 45-65 years with acute or convalescent COVID-19.

The CDR3 DNA is TGTGCCAGCAGTCCTAGGGGTCAGGGGGAGAGGGAGCAGTACTTC. Translated: CASSPRGQGEREQYF. The chain has TRBV27 and TRBJ2-7, with 7 bases matching TRBD1. Germline V lookup: CDR1 MNHEY, CDR2 SMNVEV (reference sequence). The CDR3 has 15 residues. After removal of 5 bases from V and 7 bases from J, the junction contained 14 bases not matched to a gene.